This T cell receptor beta chain was recorded in a study of OX40 agonist ivuxolimab in advanced cancers. At the level of the study: Averaging about 60 years in age, with a range of roughly 20 to 90, the cohort was 65% to 85% male. Study results and limitations: CD8+ T cells showed, on average, more clonal expansion than CD4+ cells.

CDR3 length: 16 residues. Germline trimming cut 5 bases from V and 5 bases from J; bases unmatched to any gene: 12. CDR1 is KGHSH and CDR2 is LQKENI in the germline V gene. Anyone with autoimmune disease history or systemic immunosuppression was excluded. Sequenced by immunoSEQ multiplex PCR; TCRdb stores in-frame clones only, minus some. The data hold tens of thousands of clones, with over 70% observed a single time. Comment on this clone: Its specificity is unknown.

The source is an adult with an advanced solid tumor such as melanoma, head and neck, liver or kidney cancer. This chain connects TRBV18 to TRBJ2-1; 7 bases line up with TRBD1. This specimen was CD4+ or CD8+ T cells sorted from blood, taken in a trial of the OX40 agonist ivuxolimab. In DNA, the CDR3 is TGTGCCAGCTCAACCCTACCGGGACAGCTTGACAATGAGCAGTTCTTC. Translated, it gives CASSTLPGQLDNEQFF.